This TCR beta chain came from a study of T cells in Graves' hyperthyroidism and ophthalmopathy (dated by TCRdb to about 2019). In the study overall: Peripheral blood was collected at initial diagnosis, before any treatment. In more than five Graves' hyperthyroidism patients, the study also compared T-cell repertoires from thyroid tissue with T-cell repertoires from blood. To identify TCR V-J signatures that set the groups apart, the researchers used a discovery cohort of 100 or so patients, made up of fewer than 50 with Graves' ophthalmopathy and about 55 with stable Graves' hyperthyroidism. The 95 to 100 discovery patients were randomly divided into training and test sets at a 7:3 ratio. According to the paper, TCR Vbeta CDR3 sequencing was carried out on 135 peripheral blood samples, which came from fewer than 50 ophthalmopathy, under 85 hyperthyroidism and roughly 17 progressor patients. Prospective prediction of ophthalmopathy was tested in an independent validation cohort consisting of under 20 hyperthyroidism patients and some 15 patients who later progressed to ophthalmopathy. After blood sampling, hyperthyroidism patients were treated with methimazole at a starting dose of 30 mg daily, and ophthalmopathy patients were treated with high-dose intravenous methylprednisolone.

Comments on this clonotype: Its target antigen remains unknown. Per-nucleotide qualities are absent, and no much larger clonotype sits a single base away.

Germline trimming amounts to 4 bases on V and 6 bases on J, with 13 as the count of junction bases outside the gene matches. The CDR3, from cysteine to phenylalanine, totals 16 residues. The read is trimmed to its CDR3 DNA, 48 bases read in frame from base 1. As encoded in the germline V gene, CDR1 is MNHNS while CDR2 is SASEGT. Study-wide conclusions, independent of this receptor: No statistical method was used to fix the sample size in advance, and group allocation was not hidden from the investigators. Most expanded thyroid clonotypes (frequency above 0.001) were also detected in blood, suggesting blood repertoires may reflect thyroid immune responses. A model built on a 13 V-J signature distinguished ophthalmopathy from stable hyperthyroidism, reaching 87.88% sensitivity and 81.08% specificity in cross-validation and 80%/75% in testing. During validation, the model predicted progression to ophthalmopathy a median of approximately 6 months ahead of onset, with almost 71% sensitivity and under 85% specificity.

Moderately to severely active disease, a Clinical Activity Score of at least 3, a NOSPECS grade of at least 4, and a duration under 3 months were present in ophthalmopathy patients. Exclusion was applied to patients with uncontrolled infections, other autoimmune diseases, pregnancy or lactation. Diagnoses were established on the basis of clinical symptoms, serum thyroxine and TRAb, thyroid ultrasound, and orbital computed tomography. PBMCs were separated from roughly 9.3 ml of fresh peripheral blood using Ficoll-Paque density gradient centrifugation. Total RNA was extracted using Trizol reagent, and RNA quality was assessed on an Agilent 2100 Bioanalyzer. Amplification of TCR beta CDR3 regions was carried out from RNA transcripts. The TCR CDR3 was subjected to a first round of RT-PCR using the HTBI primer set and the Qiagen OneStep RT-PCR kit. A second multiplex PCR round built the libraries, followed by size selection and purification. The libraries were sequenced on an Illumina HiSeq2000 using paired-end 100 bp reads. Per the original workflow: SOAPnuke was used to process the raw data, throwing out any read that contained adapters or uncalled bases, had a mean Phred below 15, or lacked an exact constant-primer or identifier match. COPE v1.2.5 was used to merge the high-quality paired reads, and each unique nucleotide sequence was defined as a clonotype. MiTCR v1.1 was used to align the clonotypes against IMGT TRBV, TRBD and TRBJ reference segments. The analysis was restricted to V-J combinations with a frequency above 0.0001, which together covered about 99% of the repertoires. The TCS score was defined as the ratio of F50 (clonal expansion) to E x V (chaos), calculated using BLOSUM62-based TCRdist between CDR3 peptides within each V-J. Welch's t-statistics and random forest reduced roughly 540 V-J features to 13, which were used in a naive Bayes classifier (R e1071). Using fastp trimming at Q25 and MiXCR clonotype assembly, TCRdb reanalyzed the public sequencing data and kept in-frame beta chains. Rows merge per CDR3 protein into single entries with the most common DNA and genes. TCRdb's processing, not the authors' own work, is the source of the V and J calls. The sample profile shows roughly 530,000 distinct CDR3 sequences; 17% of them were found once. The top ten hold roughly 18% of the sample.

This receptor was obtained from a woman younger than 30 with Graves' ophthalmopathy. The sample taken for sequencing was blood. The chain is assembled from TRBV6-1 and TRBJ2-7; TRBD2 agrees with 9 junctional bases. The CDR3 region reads CASSALPGLAASEQYF. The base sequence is TGTGCCAGCAGTGCCCTACCGGGACTAGCCGCCTCCGAGCAGTACTTC.